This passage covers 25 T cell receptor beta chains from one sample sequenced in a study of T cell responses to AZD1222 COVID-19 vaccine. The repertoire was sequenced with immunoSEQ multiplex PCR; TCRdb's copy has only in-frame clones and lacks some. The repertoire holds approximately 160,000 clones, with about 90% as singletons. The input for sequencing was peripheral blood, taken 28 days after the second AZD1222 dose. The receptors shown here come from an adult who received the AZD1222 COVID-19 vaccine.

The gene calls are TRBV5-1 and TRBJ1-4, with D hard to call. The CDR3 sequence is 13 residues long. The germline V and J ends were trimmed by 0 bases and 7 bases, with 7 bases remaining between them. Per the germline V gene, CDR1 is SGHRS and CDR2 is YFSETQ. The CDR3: CASSLDVGEKLFF. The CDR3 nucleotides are TGCGCCAGCAGCTTGGATGTGGGTGAAAAACTGTTTTTT.

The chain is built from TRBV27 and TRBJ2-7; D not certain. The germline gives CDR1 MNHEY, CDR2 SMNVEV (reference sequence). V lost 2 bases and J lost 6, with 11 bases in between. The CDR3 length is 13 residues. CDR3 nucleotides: TGTGCCAGCAGTTTACCTAACTCCCCCGAGCAGTACTTC. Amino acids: CASSLPNSPEQYF.

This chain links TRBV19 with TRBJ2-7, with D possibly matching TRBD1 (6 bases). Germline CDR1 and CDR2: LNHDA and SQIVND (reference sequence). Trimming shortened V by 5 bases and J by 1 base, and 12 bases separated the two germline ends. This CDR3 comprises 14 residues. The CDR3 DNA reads TGTGCCAGTAGTTCCGGGACACCTTCCTACGAGCAGTACTTC. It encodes CASSSGTPSYEQYF. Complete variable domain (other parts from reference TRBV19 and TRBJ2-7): DGGITQSPKYLFRKEGQNVTLSCEQNLNHDAMYWYRQDPGQGLRLIYYSQIVNDFQKGDIAEGYSVSREKKESFPLTVTSAQKNPTAFYLCASSSGTPSYEQYFGPGTRLTVT.

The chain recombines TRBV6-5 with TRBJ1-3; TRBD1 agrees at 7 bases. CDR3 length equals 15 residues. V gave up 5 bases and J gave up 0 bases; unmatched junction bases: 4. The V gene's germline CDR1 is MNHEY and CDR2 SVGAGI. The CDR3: CASSRDSLSGNTIYF. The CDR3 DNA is TGTGCCAGCAGTAGGGACAGCCTCTCTGGAAACACCATATATTTT.

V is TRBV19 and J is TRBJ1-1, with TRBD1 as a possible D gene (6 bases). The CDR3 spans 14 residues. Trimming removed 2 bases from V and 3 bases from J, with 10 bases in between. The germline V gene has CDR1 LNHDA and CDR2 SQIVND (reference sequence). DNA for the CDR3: TGTGCCAGTAGTATACGGGGGGCAGACACTGAAGCTTTCTTT. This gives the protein CASSIRGADTEAFF.

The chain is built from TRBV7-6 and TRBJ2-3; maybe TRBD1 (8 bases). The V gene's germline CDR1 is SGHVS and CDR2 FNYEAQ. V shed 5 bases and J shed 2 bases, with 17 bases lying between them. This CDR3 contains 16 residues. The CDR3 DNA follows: TGTGCCAGCAGCACAGGGGGGGGACTTCTCACAGATACGCAGTATTTT. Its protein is CASSTGGGLLTDTQYF.

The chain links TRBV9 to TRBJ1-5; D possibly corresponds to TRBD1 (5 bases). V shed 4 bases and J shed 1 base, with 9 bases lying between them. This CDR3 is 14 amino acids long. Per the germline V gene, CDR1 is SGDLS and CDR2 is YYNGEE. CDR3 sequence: CASSPAGSNQPQHF. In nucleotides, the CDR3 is TGTGCCAGCAGCCCAGCAGGGAGCAATCAGCCCCAGCATTTT.

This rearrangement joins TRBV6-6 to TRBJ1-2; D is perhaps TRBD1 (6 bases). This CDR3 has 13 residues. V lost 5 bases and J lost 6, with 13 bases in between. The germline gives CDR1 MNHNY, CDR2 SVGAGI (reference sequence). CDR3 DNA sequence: TGTGCCAGCAGTCAACAGGGCCTGGATGGCTACACCTTC. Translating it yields CASSQQGLDGYTF.

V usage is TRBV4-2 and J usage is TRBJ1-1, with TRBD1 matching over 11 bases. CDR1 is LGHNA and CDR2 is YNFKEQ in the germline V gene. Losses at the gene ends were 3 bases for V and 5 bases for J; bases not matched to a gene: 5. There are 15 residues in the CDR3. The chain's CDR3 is CASSQDRGRGTEAFF. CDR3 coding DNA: TGTGCCAGCAGCCAGGACAGGGGGCGGGGGACTGAAGCTTTCTTT.

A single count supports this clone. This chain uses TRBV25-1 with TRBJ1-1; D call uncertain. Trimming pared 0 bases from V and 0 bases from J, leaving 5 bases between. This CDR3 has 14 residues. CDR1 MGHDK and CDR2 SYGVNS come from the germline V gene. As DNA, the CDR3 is TGTGCCAGCAGTGAATATACAGTGAACACTGAAGCTTTCTTT. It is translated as CASSEYTVNTEAFF.

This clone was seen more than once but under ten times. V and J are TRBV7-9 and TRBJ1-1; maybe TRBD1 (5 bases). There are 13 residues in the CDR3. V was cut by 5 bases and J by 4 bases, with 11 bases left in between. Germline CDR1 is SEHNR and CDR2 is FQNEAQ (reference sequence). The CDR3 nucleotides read TGTGCCAGCAGCCTAGGGGCGGGCACTGAAGCTTTCTTT. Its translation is CASSLGAGTEAFF.

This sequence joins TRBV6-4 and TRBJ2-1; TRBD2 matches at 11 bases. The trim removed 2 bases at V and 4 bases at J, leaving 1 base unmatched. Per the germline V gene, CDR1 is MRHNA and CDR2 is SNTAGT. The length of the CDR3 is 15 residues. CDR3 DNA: TGTGCCAGCAGTGACACTAGCGGGGGTTACAATGAGCAGTTCTTC. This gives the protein CASSDTSGGYNEQFF.

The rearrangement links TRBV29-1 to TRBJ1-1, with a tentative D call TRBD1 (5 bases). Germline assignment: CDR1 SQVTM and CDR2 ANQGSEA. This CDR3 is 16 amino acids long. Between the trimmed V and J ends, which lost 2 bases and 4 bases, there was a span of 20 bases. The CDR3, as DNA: TGCAGCGTTGAACAGGGCGGAAGCTCCCGGGGCACTGAAGCTTTCTTT. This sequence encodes CSVEQGGSSRGTEAFF.

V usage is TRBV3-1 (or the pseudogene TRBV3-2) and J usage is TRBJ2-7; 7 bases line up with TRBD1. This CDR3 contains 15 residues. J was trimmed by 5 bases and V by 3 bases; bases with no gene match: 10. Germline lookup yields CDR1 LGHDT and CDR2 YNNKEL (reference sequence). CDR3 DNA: TGTGCCAGCAGCCACTCCGCCGACAGGGCGAACGAGCAGTACTTC. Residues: CASSHSADRANEQYF.

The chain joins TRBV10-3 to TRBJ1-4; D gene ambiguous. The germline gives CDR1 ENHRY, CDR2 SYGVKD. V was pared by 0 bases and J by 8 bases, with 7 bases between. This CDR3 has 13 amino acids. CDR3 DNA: TGTGCCATCAGTGAGTCGGCAGCGGAAAAACTGTTTTTT. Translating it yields CAISESAAEKLFF.

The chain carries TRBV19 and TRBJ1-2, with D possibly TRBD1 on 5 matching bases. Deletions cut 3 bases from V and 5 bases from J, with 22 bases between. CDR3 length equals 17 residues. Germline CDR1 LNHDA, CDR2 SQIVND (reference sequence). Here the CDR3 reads CASSISIGDGLIYGYTF. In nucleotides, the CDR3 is TGTGCCAGTAGTATCTCTATTGGGGACGGCTTGATATATGGCTACACCTTC.

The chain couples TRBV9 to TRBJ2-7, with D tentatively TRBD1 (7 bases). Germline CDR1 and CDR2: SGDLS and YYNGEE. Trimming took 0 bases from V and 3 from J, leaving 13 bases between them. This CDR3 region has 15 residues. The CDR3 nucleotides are TGTGCCAGCAGCGTAGACGGAGGGGGCGGCTACGAGCAGTACTTC. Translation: CASSVDGGGGYEQYF.

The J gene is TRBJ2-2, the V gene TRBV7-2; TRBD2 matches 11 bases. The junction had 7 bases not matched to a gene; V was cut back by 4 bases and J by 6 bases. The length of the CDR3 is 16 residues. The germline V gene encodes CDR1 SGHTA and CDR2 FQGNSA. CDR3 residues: CASSWDSGGASGELFF. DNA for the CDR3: TGTGCCAGCAGCTGGGATAGCGGGGGGGCCTCCGGGGAGCTGTTTTTT.

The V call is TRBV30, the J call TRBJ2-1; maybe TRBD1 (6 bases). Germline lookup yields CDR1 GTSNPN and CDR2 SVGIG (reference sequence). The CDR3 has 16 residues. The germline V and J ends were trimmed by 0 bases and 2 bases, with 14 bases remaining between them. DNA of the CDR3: TGTGCCTGGAGTGTCTTTGGGACACCTACCTACAATGAGCAGTTCTTC. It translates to CAWSVFGTPTYNEQFF.

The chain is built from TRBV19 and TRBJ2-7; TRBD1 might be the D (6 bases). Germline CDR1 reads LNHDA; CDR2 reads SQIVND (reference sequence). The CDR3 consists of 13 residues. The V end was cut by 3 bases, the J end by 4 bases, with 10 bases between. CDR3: CASSIGGAYEQYF. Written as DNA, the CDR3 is TGTGCCAGTAGTATTGGGGGCGCGTACGAGCAGTACTTC.

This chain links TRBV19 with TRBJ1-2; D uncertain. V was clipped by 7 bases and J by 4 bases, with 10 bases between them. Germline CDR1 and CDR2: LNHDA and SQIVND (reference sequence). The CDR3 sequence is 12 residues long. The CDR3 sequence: CASTTAFYGYTF. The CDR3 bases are TGTGCCAGTACTACAGCCTTCTATGGCTACACCTTC.

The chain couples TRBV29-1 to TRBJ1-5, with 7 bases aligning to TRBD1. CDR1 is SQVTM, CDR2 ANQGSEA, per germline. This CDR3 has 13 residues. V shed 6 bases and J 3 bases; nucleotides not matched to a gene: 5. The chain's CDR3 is CSVAQGINQPQHF. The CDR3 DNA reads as TGCAGCGTGGCACAGGGGATCAATCAGCCCCAGCATTTT.

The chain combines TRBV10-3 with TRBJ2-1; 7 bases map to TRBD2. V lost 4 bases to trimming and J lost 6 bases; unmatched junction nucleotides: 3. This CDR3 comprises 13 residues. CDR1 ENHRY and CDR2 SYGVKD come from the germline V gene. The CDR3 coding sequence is TGTGCCATCAGTGTCCCGGGGGGCAATGAGCAGTTCTTC. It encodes CAISVPGGNEQFF.

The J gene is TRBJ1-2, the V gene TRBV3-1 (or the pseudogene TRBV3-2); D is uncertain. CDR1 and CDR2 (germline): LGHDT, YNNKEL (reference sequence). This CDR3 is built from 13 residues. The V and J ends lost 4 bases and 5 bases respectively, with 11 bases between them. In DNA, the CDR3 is TGTGCCAGCAGCCCGAACGGGCGGTATGGCTACACCTTC. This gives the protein CASSPNGRYGYTF.

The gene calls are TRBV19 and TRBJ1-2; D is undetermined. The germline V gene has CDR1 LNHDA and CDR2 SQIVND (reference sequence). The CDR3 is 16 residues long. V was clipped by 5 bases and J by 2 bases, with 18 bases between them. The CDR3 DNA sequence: TGTGCCAGTAGTGATCAGTCTCGCGGTGGGAACTATGGCTACACCTTC. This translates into CASSDQSRGGNYGYTF.